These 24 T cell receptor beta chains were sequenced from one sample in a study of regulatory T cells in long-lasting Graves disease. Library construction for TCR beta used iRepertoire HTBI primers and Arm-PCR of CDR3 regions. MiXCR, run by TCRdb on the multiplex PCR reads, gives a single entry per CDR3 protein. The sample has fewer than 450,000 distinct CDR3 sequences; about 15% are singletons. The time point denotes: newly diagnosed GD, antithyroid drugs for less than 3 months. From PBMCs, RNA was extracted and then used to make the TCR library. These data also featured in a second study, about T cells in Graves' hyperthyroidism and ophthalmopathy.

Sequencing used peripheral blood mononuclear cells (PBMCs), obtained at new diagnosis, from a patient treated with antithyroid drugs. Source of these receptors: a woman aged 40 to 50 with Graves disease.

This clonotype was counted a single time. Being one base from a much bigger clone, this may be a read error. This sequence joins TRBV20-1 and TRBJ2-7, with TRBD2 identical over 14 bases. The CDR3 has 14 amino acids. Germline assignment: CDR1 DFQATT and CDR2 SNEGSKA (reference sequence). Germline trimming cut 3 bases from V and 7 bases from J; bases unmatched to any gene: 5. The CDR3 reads CSARGGTSGSEQYF. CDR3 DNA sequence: TGCAGTGCTAGGGGAGGGACTAGCGGGAGTGAGCAGTACTTC.

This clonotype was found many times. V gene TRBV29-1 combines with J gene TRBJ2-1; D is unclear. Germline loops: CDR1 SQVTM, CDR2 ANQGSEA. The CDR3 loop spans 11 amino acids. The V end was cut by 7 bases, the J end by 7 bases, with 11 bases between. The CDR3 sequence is CSAPSGNEQFF. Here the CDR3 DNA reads TGCAGCGCTCCTAGTGGGAATGAGCAGTTCTTC.

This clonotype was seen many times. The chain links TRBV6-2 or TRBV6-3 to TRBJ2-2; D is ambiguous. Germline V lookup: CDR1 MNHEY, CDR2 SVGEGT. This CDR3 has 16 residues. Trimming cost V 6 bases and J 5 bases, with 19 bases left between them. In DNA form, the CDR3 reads TGTGCCAGCAGCTACCCCGGGCTAGTGCGGACCGGGGAGCTGTTTTTT. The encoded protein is CASSYPGLVRTGELFF.

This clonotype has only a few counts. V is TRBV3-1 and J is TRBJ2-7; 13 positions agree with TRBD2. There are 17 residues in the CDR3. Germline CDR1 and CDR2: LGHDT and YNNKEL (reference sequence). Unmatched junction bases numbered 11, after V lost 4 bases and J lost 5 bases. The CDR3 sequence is CASSPYLSGLAGNEQYF. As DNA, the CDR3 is TGTGCCAGCAGCCCGTACCTTTCGGGACTAGCGGGAAACGAGCAGTACTTC.

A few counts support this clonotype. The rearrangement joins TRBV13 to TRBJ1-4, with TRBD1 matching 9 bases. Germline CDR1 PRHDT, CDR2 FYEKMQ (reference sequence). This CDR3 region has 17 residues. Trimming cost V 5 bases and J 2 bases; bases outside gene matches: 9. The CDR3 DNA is TGTGCCAGCAGCCTTAAAGGGACAGGGTGGACTAATGAAAAACTGTTTTTT. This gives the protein CASSLKGTGWTNEKLFF.

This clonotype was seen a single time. The CDR3 protein is CASSRQGRDQPQHF. DNA for the CDR3: TGTGCCAGCAGCCGACAGGGTAGGGATCAGCCCCAGCATTTT. The chain is built from TRBV7-8 and TRBJ1-5; TRBD1 matches 7 bases. V gave up 5 bases and J gave up 5 bases; unmatched junction bases: 6. The V gene's germline CDR1 is SGHVS and CDR2 FQNEAQ. CDR3 length equals 14 residues.

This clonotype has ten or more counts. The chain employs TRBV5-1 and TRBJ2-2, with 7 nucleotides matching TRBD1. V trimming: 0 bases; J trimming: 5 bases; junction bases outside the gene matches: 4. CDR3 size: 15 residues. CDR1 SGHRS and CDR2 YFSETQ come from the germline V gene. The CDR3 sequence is CASSLEVRGTGELFF. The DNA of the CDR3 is TGCGCCAGCAGCTTGGAGGTCAGGGGGACCGGGGAGCTGTTTTTT.

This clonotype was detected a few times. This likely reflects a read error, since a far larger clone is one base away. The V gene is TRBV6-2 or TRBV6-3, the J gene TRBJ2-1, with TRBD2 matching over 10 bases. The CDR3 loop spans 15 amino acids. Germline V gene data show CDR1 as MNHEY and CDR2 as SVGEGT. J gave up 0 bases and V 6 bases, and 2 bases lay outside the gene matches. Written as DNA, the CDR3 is TGTGCCAGCAGGTCTAGCGGGAGCTCCTACAATGAGCAGTTCTTC. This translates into CASRSSGSSYNEQFF.

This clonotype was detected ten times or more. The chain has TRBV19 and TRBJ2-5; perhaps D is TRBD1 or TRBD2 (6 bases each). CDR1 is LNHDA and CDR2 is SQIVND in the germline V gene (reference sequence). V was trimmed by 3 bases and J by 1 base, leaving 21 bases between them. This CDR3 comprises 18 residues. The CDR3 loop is CASSILPGAGAAQETQYF. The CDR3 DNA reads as TGTGCCAGTAGTATCCTCCCGGGAGCAGGGGCCGCCCAAGAGACCCAGTACTTC.

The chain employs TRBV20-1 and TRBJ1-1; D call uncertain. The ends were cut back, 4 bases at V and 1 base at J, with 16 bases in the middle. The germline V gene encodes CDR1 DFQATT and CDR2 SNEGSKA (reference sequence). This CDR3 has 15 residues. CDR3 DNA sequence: TGCAGTGCTATGGCGGCCGAGGTCTCGAACACTGAAGCTTTCTTT. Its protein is CSAMAAEVSNTEAFF.

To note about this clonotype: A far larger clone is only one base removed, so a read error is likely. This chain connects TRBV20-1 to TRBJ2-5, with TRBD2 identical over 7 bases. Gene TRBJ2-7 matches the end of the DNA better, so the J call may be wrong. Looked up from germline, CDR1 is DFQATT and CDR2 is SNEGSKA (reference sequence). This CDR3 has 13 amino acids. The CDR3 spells CSAYSGLSCEQYF. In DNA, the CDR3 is TGCAGTGCTTATAGCGGGCTCTCCTGCGAGCAGTACTTC.

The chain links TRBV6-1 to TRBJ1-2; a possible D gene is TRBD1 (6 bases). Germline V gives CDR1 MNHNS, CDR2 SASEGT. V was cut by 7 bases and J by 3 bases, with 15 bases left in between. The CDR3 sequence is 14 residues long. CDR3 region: CASNELGGHYGYTF. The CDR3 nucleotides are TGTGCCAGCAACGAACTAGGGGGGCACTATGGCTACACCTTC.

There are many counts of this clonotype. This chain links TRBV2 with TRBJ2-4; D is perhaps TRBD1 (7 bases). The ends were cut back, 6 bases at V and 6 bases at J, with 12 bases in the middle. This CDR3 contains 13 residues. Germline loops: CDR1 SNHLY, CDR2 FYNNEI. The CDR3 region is CASREGAANIQYF. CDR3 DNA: TGTGCCAGCAGGGAGGGGGCGGCAAACATTCAGTACTTC.

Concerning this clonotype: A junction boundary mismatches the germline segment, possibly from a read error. The DNA for the CDR3 is TGCAGTGCTGGAGAGAGGGCTAGCGGCCCCCTAAGGCAGTACTTC. Protein product: CSAGERASGPLRQYF. The V gene is TRBV20-1, the J gene TRBJ2-7, with 7 bases fitting TRBD2. The CDR3 runs 15 residues. The germline gives CDR1 DFQATT, CDR2 SNEGSKA (reference sequence).

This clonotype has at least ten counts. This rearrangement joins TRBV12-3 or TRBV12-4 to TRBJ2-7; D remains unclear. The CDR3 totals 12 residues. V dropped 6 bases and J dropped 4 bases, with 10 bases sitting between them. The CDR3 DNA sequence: TGTGCCAGCAGCCCATACAGTTACGAGCAGTACTTC. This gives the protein CASSPYSYEQYF.

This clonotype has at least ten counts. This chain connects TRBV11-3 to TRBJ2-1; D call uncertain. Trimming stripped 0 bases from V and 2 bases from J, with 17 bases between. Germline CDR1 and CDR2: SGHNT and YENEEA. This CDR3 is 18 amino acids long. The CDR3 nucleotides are TGTGCCAGCAGCTTAGATCTATCGCTCTTGGGCCCCTACAATGAGCAGTTCTTC. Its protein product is CASSLDLSLLGPYNEQFF. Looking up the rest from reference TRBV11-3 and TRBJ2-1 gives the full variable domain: EAGVVQSPRYKIIEKKQPVAFWCNPISGHNTLYWYLQNLGQGPELLIRYENEEAVDDSQLPKDRFSAERLKGVDSTLKIQPAELGDSAVYLCASSLDLSLLGPYNEQFFGPGTRLTVL.

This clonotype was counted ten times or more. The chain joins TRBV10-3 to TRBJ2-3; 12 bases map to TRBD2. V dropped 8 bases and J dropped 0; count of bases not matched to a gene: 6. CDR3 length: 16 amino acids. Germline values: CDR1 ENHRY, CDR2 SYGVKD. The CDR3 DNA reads TGTGCCATCGGTTGGACTAGCGGGACTAGCACAGATACGCAGTATTTT. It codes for CAIGWTSGTSTDTQYF.

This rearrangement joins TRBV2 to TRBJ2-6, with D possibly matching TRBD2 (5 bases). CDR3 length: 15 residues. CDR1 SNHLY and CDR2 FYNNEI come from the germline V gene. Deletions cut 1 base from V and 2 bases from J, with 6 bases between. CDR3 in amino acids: CASSEGGTGANVLTF. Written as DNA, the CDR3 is TGTGCCAGCAGTGAAGGAGGGACTGGGGCCAACGTCCTGACTTTC.

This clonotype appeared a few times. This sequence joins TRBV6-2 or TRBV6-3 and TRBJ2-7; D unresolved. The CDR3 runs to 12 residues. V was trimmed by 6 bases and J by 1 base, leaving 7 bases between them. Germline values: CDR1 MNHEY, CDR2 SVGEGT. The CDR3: CASRPRSYEQYF. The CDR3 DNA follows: TGTGCCAGCAGACCCAGGTCCTACGAGCAGTACTTC.

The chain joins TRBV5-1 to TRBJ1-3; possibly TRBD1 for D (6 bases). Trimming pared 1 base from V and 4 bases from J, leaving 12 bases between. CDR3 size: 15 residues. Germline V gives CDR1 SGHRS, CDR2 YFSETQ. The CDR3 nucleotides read TGCGCCAGCAGCTTGCATCCCAGGGGAGGAAACACCATATATTTT. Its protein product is CASSLHPRGGNTIYF.

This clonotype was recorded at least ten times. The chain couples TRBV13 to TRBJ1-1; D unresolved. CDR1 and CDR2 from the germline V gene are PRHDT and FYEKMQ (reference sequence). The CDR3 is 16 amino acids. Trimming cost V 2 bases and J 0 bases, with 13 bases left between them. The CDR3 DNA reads TGTGCCAGCAGCTTACCAGTTGGAGAGATGAACACTGAAGCTTTCTTT. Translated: CASSLPVGEMNTEAFF. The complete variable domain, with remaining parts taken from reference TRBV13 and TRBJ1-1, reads AAGVIQSPRHLIKEKRETATLKCYPIPRHDTVYWYQQGPGQDPQFLISFYEKMQSDKGSIPDRFSAQQFSDYHSELNMSSLELGDSALYFCASSLPVGEMNTEAFFGQGTRLTVV.

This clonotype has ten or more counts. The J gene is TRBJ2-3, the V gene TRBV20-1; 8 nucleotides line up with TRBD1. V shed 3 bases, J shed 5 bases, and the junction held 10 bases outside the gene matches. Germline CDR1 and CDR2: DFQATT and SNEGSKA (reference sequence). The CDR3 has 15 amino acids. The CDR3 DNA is TGCAGTGCTAGCCTTGGGACAGGACGAGAAGATACGCAGTATTTT. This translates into CSASLGTGREDTQYF.

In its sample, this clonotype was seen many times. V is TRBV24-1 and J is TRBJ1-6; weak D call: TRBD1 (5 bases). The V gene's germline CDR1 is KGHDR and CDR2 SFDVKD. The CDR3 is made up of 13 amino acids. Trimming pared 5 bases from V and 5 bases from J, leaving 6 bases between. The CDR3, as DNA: TGTGCCACCAGTGGAGGGGATAATTCACCCCTCCACTTT. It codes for CATSGGDNSPLHF.

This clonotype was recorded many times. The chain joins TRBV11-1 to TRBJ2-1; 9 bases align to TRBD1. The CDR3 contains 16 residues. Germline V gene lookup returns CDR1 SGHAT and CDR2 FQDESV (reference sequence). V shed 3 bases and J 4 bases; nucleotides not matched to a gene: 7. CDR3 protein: CASSFLQGQGYNEQFF. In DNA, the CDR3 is TGTGCCAGCAGCTTCCTCCAGGGACAGGGTTACAATGAGCAGTTCTTC.